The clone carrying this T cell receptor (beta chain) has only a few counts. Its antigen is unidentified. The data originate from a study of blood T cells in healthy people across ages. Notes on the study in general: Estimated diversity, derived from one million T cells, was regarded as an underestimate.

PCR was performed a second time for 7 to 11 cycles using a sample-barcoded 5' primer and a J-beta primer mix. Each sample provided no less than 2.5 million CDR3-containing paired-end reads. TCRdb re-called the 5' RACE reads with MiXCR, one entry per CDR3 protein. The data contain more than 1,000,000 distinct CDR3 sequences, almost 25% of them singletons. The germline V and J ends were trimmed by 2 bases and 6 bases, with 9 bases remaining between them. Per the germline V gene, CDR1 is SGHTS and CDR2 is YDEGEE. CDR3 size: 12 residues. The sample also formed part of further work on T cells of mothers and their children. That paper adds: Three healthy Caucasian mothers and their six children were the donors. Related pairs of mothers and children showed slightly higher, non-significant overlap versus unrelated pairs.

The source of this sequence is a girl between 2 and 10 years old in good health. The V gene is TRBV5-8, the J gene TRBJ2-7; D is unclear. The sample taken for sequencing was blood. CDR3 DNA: TGTGCCAGCAGCTTAATTGGTTGCGAGCAGTACTTC. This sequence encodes CASSLIGCEQYF. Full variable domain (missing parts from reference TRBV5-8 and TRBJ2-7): EAGVTQSPTHLIKTRGQQATLRCSPISGHTSVYWYQQALGLGLQFLLWYDEGEERNRGNFPPRFSGRQFPNYSSELNVNALELEDSALYLCASSLIGCEQYFGPGTRLTVT.